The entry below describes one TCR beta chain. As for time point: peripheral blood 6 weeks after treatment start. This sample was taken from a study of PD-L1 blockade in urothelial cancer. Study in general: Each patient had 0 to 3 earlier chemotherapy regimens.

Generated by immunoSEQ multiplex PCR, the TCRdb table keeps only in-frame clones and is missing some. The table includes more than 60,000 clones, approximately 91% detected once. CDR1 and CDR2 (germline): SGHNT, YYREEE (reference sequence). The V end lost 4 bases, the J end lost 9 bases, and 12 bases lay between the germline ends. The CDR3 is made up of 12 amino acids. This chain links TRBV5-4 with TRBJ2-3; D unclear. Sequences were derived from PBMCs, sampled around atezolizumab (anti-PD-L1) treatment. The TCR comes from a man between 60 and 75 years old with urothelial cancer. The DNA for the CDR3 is TGTGCCAGCAGCGCCAGTTCCGAAACGCAGTATTTT. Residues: CASSASSETQYF.